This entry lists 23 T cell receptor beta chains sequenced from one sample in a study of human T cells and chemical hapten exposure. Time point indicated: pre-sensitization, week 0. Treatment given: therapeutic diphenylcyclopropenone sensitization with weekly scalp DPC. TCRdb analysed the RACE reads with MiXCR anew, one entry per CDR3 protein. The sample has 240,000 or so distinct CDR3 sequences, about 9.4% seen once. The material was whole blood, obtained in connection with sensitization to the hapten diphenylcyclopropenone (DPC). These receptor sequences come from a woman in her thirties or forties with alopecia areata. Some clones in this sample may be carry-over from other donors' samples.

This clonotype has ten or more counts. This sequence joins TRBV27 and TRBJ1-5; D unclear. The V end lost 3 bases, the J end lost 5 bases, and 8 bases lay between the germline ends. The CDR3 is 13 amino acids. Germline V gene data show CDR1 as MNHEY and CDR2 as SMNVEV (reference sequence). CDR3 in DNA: TGTGCCAGCAGTTTTAGAAGGGATCAGCCCCAGCATTTT. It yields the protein CASSFRRDQPQHF.

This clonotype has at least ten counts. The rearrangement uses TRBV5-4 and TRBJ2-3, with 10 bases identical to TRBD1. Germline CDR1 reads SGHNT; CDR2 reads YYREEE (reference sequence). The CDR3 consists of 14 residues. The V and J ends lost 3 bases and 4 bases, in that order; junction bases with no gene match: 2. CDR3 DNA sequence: TGTGCCAGCAGCTGGGACAGGGGCGCAGATACGCAGTATTTT. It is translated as CASSWDRGADTQYF.

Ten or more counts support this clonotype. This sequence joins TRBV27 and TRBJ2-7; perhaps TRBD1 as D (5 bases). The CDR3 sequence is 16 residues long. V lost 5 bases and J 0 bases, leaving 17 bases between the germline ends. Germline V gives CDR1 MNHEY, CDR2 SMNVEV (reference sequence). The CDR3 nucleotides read TGTGCCAGCAGTCCCGACAGTTTTGGGGTCTCCTACGAGCAGTACTTC. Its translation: CASSPDSFGVSYEQYF.

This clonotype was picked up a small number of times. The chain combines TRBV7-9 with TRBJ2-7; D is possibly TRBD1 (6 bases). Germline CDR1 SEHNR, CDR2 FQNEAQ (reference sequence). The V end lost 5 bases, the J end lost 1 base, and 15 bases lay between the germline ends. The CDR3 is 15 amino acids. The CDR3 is CASSGQGSASYEQYF. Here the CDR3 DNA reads TGTGCCAGCAGCGGGCAGGGGTCCGCTTCCTACGAGCAGTACTTC.

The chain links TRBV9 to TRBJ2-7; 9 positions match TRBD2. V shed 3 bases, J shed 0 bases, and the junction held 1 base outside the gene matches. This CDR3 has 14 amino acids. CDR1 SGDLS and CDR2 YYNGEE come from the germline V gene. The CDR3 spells CASSASGTSYEQYF. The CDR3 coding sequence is TGTGCCAGCAGCGCTAGCGGGACCTCCTACGAGCAGTACTTC.

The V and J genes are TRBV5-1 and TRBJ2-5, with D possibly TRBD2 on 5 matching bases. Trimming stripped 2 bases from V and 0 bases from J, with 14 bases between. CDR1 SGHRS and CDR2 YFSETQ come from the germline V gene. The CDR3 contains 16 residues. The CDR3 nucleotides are TGCGCCAGCAGCTTTTTGGACTCTACCTACCAAGAGACCCAGTACTTC. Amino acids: CASSFLDSTYQETQYF.

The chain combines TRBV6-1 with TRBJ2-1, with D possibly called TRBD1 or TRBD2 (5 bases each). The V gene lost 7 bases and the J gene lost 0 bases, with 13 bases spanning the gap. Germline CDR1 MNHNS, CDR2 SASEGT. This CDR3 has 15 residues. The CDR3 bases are TGTGCCAGCACCCGAGGGACCCTCTCCTACAATGAGCAGTTCTTC. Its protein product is CASTRGTLSYNEQFF.

The CDR3 here is CASSPNQGHTEAFF. The CDR3 DNA reads TGTGCCAGCAGTCCTAACCAGGGTCACACTGAAGCTTTCTTT. The rearrangement uses TRBV6-6 and TRBJ1-1; possibly TRBD1 for D (5 bases). The CDR3 sequence is 14 residues long. The germline V gene encodes CDR1 MNHNY and CDR2 SVGAGI (reference sequence). V lost 5 bases to trimming and J lost 3 bases, with 13 bases between them.

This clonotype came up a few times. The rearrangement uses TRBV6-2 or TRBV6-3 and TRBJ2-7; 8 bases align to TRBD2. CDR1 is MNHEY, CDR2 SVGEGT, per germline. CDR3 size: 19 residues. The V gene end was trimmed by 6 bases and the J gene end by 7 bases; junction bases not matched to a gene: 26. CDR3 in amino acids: CASSTRRKPTSGSFGEQYF. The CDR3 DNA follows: TGTGCCAGCAGCACGAGGAGAAAGCCTACTAGCGGTAGCTTCGGGGAGCAGTACTTC.

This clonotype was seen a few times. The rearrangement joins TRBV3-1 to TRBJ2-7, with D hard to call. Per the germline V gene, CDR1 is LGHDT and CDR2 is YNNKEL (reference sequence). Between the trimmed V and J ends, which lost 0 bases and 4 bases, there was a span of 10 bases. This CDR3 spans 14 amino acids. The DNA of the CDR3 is TGTGCCAGCAGCCAAGAGCTTATAGGATACGAGCAGTACTTC. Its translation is CASSQELIGYEQYF.

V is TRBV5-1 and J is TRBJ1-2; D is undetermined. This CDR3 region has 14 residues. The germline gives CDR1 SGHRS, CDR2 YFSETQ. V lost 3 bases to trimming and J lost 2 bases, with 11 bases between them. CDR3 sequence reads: CASSSGLTNYGYTF. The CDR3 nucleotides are TGCGCCAGCAGCTCCGGATTGACAAACTATGGCTACACCTTC.

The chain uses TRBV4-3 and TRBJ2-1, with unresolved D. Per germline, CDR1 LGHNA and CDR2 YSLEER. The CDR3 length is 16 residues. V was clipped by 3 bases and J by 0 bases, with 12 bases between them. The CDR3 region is CASSQYLQSSYNEQFF. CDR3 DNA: TGCGCCAGCAGCCAGTACCTACAGAGCTCCTACAATGAGCAGTTCTTC.

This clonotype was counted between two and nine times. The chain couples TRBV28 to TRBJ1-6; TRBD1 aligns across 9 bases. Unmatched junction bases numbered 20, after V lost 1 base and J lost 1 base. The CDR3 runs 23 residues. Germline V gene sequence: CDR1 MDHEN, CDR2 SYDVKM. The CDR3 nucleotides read TGTGCCAGCAGTTTATTAGGCACCTATAAGGGACAGGGCCTCGATTCCTATAATTCACCCCTCCACTTT. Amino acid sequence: CASSLLGTYKGQGLDSYNSPLHF.

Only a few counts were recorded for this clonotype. The DNA for the CDR3 is TGTGCCATCAGTGAGTCCTCAGGGGACAATGAGCAGTTCTTC. This gives the protein CAISESSGDNEQFF. The V and J genes are TRBV10-3 and TRBJ2-1; D may be TRBD1 (6 bases). The V end was cut by 0 bases, the J end by 5 bases, with 8 bases between. The CDR3 loop spans 14 amino acids. Germline assignment: CDR1 ENHRY and CDR2 SYGVKD.

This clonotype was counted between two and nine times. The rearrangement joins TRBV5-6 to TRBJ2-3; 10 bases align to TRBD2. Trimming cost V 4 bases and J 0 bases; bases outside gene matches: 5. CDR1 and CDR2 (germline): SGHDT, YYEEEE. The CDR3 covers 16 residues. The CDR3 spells CASSPSGRASTDTQYF. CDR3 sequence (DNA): TGTGCCAGCAGCCCGAGCGGGAGGGCTAGCACAGATACGCAGTATTTT.

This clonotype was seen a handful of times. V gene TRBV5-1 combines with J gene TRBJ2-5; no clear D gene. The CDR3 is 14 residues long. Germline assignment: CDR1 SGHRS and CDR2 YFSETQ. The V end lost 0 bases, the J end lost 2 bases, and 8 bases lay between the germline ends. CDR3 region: CASSLVAVQETQYF. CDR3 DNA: TGCGCCAGCAGCTTGGTGGCGGTGCAAGAGACCCAGTACTTC.

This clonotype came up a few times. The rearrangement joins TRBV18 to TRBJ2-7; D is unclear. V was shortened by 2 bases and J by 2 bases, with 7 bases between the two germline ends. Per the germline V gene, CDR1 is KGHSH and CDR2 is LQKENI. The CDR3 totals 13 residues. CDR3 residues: CASSPGDTYEQYF. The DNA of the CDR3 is TGTGCCAGCTCACCAGGGGATACCTACGAGCAGTACTTC.

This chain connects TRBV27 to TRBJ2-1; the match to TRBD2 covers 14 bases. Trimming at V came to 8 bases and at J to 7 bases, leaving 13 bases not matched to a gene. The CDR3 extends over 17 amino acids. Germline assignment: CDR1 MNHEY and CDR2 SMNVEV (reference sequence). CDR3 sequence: CASRTPGGLAGENEQFF. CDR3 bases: TGTGCCAGCCGGACGCCAGGGGGACTAGCGGGAGAAAATGAGCAGTTCTTC.

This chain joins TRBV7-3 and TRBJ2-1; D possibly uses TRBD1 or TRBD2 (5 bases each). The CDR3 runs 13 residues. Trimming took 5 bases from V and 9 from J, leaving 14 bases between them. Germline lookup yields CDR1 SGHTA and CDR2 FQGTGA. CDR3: CASSPVGEGEQFF. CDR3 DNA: TGTGCCAGCAGCCCCGTGGGGGAAGGTGAGCAGTTCTTC. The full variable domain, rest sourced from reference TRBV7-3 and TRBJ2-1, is GAGVSQTPSNKVTEKGKYVELRCDPISGHTALYWYRQSLGQGPEFLIYFQGTGAADDSGLPNDRFFAVRPEGSVSTLKIQRTERGDSAVYLCASSPVGEGEQFFGPGTRLTVL.

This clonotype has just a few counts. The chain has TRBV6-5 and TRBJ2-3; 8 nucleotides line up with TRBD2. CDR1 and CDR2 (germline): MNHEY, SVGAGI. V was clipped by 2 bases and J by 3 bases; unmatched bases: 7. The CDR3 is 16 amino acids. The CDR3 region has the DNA TGTGCCAGCAGTTACCAACCTGGCGGGAGGACAGATACGCAGTATTTT. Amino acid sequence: CASSYQPGGRTDTQYF.

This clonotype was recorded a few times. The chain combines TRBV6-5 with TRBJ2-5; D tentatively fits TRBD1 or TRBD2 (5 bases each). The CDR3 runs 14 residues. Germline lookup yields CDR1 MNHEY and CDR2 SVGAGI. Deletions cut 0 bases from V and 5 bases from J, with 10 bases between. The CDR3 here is CASSYSGTGETQYF. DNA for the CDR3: TGTGCCAGCAGTTACTCGGGGACGGGGGAGACCCAGTACTTC.

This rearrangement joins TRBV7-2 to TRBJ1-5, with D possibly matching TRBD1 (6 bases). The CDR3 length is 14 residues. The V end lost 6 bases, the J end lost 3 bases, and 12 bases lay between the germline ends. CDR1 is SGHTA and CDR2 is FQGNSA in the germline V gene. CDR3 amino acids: CASSYQGINQPQHF. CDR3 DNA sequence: TGTGCCAGCAGTTATCAGGGGATCAATCAGCCCCAGCATTTT.

The CDR3: CASSLVPSTYEQYF. The CDR3 DNA follows: TGTGCCAGCAGTTTAGTCCCCAGCACCTACGAGCAGTACTTC. V and J are TRBV12-3 or TRBV12-4 and TRBJ2-7; D gene ambiguous. Trimming cost V 1 base and J 2 bases, with 9 bases left between them. This CDR3 is built from 14 residues.